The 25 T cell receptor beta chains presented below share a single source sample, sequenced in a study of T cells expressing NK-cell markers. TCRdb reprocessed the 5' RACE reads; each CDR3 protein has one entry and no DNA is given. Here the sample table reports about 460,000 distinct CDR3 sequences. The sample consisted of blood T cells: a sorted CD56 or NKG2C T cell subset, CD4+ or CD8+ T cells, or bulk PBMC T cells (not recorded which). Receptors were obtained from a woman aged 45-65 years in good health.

The CDR3 spells CASSLALSSYEQYF. The chain has TRBV12-3 or TRBV12-4 and TRBJ2-7. The CDR3 runs to 14 residues.

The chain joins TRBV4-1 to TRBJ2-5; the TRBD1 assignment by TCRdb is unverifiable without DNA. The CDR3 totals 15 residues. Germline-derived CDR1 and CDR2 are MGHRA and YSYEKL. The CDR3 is CASSQGVGQQETQYF.

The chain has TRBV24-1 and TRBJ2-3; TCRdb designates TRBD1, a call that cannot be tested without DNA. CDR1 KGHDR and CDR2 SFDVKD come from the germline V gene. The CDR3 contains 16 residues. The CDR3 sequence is CATSVSGTGLSDTQYF.

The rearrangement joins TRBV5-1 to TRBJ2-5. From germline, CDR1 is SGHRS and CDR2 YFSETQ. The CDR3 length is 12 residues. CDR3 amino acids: CASSLASETQYF.

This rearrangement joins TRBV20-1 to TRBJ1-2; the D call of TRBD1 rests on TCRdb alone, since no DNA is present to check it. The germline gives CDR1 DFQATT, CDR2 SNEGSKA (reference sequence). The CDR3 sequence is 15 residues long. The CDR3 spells CSASKGASSLDGYTF.

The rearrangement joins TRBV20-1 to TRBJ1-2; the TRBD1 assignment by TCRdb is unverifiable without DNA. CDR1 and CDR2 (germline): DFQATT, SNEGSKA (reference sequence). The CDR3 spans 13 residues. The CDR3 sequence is CSARDGQGNRYTF.

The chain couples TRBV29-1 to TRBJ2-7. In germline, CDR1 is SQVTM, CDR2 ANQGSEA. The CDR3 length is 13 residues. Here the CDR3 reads CSVEPLSSYEQYF.

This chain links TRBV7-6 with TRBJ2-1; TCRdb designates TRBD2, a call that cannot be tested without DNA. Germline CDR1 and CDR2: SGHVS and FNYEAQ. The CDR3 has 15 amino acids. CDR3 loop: CASSLGAGGRNEQFF.

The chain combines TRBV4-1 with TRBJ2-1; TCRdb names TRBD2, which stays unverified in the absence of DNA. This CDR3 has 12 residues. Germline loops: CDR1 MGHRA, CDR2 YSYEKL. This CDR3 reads CASSQGRDEQFF.

This CDR3 reads CASSPAVKSGPTDTQYF. The chain recombines TRBV11-3 with TRBJ2-3; TCRdb lists TRBD2, though no DNA is available to test this call. The CDR3 runs to 17 residues. Germline CDR1 and CDR2: SGHNT and YENEEA.

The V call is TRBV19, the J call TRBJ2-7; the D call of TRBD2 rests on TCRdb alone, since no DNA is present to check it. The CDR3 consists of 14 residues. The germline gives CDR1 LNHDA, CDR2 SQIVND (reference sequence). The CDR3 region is CASSVAGVSYEQYF.

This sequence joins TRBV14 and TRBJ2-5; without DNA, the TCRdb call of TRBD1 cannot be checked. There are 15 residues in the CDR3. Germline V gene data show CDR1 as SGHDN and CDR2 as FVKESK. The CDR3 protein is CASSHLGGAKETQYF.

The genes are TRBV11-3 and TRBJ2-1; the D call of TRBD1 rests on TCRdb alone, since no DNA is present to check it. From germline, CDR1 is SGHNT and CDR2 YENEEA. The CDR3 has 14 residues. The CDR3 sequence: CASSPPPIYNEQFF.

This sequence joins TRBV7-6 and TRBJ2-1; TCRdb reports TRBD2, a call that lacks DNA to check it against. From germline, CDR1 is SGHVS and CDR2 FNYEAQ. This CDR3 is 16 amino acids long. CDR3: CASSYWTSGATNEQFF.

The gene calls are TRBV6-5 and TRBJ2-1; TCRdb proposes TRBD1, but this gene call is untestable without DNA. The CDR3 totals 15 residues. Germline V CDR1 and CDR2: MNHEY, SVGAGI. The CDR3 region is CASSRQGADVDEQFF.

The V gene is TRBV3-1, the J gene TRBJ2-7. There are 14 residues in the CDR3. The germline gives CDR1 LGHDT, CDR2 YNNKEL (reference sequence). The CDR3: CASRTEGGSSEQYF.

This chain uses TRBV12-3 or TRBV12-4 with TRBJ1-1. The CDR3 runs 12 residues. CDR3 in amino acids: CASSLYGTEAFF.

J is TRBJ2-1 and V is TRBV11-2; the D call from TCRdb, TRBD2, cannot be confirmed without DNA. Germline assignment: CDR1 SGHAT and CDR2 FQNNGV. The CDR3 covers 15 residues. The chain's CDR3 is CASSFILAGRDEQFF.

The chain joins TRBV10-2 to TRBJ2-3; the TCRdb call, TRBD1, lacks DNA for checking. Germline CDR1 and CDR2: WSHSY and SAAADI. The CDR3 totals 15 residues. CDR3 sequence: CASGAVGESRDTQYF.

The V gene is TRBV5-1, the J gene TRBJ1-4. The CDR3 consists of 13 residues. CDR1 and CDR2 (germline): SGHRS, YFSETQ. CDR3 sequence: CASSSATNEKLFF. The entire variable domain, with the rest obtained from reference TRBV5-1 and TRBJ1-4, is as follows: KAGVTQTPRYLIKTRGQQVTLSCSPISGHRSVSWYQQTPGQGLQFLFEYFSETQRNKGNFPGRFSGRQFSNSRSEMNVSTLELGDSALYLCASSSATNEKLFFGSGTQLSVL.

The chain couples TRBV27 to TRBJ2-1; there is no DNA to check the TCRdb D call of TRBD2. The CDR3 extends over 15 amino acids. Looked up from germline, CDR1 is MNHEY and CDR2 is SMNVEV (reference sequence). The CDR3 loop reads CASTRLAGPGNEQFF.

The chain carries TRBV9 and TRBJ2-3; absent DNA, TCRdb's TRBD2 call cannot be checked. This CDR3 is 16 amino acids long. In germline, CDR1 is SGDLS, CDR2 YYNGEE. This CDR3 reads CASSRGLAALTDTQYF. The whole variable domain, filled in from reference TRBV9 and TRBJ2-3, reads DSGVTQTPKHLITATGQRVTLRCSPRSGDLSVYWYQQSLDQGLQFLIQYYNGEERAKGNILERFSAQQFPDLHSELNLSSLELGDSALYFCASSRGLAALTDTQYFGPGTRLTVL.

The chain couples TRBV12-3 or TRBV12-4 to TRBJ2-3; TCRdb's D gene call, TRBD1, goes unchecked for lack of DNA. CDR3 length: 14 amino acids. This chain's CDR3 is CASRPDREMYTQYF.

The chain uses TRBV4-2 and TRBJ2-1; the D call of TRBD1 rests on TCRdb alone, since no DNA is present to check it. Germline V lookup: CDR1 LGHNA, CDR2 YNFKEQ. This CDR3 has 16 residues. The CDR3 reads CASSPQAGGAVNEQFF.

CDR3 in amino acids: CASSYISPGVWFF. This chain joins TRBV6-2 or TRBV6-3 and TRBJ2-1; as DNA is missing, the TRBD1 call by TCRdb cannot be tested. This CDR3 comprises 13 residues. Germline V gene sequence: CDR1 MNHEY, CDR2 SVGEGT.